This entry lists 27 T cell receptor beta chains sequenced from one sample in a study of T cell changes during pregnancy in multiple sclerosis (dated by TCRdb to the late 2010s). The library was made by the immunoSEQ multiplex PCR assay. The clones in this table, taken by TCRdb from immuneACCESS, are in-frame only. Not every clone is retained; where verified, under half of the shortfall comes from an unresolved V gene, and the cause of the rest is unknown. The sample table holds 30,000 to 40,000 clones, of which 85% to 95% were seen once. The ten largest make up roughly 8% of the sample. The source was CD8+ T cells from peripheral blood mononuclear cells, collected in the third trimester of pregnancy. The receptors originated from a female donor with multiple sclerosis, enrolled in a pregnancy study.

The rearrangement uses TRBV27 and TRBJ2-1, with TRBD2 matching 7 bases. Trimming at V came to 6 bases and at J to 6 bases, leaving 17 bases not matched to a gene. CDR1 MNHEY and CDR2 SMNVEV come from the germline V gene (reference sequence). This CDR3 comprises 17 residues. The CDR3 region is CASSPGGLEFRGNEQFF. DNA for the CDR3: TGTGCCAGCAGCCCAGGCGGACTAGAATTTAGGGGCAATGAGCAGTTCTTC.

This clone was observed once. The chain carries TRBV13 and TRBJ2-1, with TRBD1 matching 8 bases. Germline assignment: CDR1 PRHDT and CDR2 FYEKMQ (reference sequence). There are 17 residues in the CDR3. V shed 3 bases, J shed 8 bases, and the junction held 15 bases outside the gene matches. CDR3 region: CASSFDDSQGAMDEQFF. In nucleotides, the CDR3 is TGTGCCAGCAGCTTTGACGACTCGCAGGGGGCCATGGATGAGCAGTTCTTC.

The chain employs TRBV13 and TRBJ1-1, with 9 bases identical to TRBD1. The CDR3 has 15 residues. J lost 1 base, V lost 5 bases, and 5 bases had no gene match. Per germline, CDR1 PRHDT and CDR2 FYEKMQ (reference sequence). The CDR3 bases are TGTGCCAGCAGCCGATCGGGACAGGGGAACACTGAAGCTTTCTTT. Translated, it gives CASSRSGQGNTEAFF. Full variable domain (remainder filled in from reference TRBV13 and TRBJ1-1): AAGVIQSPRHLIKEKRETATLKCYPIPRHDTVYWYQQGPGQDPQFLISFYEKMQSDKGSIPDRFSAQQFSDYHSELNMSSLELGDSALYFCASSRSGQGNTEAFFGQGTRLTVV.

The chain combines TRBV6-5 with TRBJ1-5, with D tentatively TRBD1 (6 bases). The CDR3 is made up of 13 amino acids. The germline CDR1 and CDR2 sequences are MNHEY and SVGAGI. Trimming stripped 5 bases from V and 1 base from J, with 6 bases between. Here the CDR3 reads CASSTGSNQPQHF. DNA of the CDR3: TGTGCCAGCAGTACAGGGAGCAATCAGCCCCAGCATTTT.

The CDR3 here is CASSFLSSAGELFF. CDR3 sequence (DNA): TGTGCCAGCAGCTTTTTGAGTTCTGCCGGGGAGCTGTTTTTT. The chain uses TRBV7-2 and TRBJ2-2; D remains ambiguous. The V gene lost 3 bases and the J gene lost 6 bases, with 11 bases spanning the gap. Per germline, CDR1 SGHTA and CDR2 FQGNSA. This CDR3 spans 14 amino acids.

The chain links TRBV23-1 to TRBJ1-6, with D unclear. TRBV23-1 is labeled an ORF, and its function is uncertain. This CDR3 has 15 residues. The germline V and J ends were trimmed by 9 bases and 0 bases, with 12 bases remaining between them. The CDR3 sequence is CASGSWSSYNSPLHF. CDR3 nucleotide sequence: TGCGCCAGTGGATCCTGGAGCTCCTATAATTCACCCCTCCACTTT.

V and J are TRBV5-1 and TRBJ2-5; D is perhaps TRBD2 (7 bases). This CDR3 contains 18 residues. V lost 4 bases and J lost 5, with 27 bases in between. Germline values: CDR1 SGHRS, CDR2 YFSETQ. The CDR3 loop reads CASSNTSIKRGAKETQYF. The DNA of the CDR3 is TGCGCCAGCAGCAACACTAGCATAAAACGGGGGGCTAAGGAGACCCAGTACTTC.

The J gene is TRBJ1-1, the V gene TRBV27; 10 bases are shared with TRBD1. The germline CDR1 and CDR2 sequences are MNHEY and SMNVEV (reference sequence). The CDR3 is made up of 15 amino acids. J gave up 4 bases and V 5 bases, and 7 bases lay outside the gene matches. Here the CDR3 reads CASSGRDRGPTEAFF. Here the CDR3 DNA reads TGTGCCAGCAGTGGCCGGGACAGGGGACCCACTGAAGCTTTCTTT.

The rearrangement joins TRBV7-9 to TRBJ2-1; D may be TRBD1 (5 bases). Germline-derived CDR1 and CDR2 are SEHNR and FQNEAQ (reference sequence). The CDR3 length is 16 residues. V lost 5 bases and J 5 bases, leaving 19 bases between the germline ends. The CDR3 loop is CASSVGQGIFHNEQFF. CDR3 coding DNA: TGTGCCAGCAGCGTAGGGCAGGGAATTTTTCACAATGAGCAGTTCTTC.

As to this clone: Other nucleotide sequences from this sample produce the same CDR3. V and J are TRBV9 and TRBJ2-3; no clear D. Germline CDR1 is SGDLS and CDR2 is YYNGEE. The CDR3 covers 12 residues. Trimming left V 0 bases short and J 5 bases short, with 4 bases between. The CDR3: CASSVGGDTQYF. The CDR3 bases are TGTGCCAGCAGCGTAGGAGGAGATACGCAGTATTTT.

The V call is TRBV13, the J call TRBJ1-6, with 8 bases lining up with TRBD1. The CDR3 totals 16 residues. Germline V gene data show CDR1 as PRHDT and CDR2 as FYEKMQ (reference sequence). V lost 4 bases and J lost 6; bases outside the gene matches: 8. CDR3 bases: TGTGCCAGCAGCTCCCTCCCGGACAGGGTTAATTCACCCCTCCACTTT. Translating gives CASSSLPDRVNSPLHF.

The chain recombines TRBV7-8 with TRBJ2-1; perhaps TRBD1 as D (7 bases). V was pared by 1 base and J by 8 bases, with 15 bases between. Germline V gene sequence: CDR1 SGHVS, CDR2 FQNEAQ. The length of the CDR3 is 15 residues. CDR3 sequence reads: CASSLGSQGGYEQFF. The CDR3 DNA is TGTGCCAGCAGCTTAGGATCTCAGGGGGGCTATGAGCAGTTCTTC.

The sample holds one count of this clone. This rearrangement joins TRBV13 to TRBJ2-7, with D possibly being TRBD2 (6 bases). The CDR3 totals 16 residues. Germline V gene lookup returns CDR1 PRHDT and CDR2 FYEKMQ (reference sequence). Deletions cut 2 bases from V and 5 bases from J, with 19 bases between. The CDR3 here is CASSLFREQGAHEQYF. CDR3 DNA sequence: TGTGCCAGCAGCTTATTTCGGGAGCAGGGCGCTCACGAGCAGTACTTC. Combining the CDR3 with reference TRBV13 and TRBJ2-7 gives the whole variable domain AAGVIQSPRHLIKEKRETATLKCYPIPRHDTVYWYQQGPGQDPQFLISFYEKMQSDKGSIPDRFSAQQFSDYHSELNMSSLELGDSALYFCASSLFREQGAHEQYFGPGTRLTVT.

The rearrangement uses TRBV15 and TRBJ1-5, with D maybe TRBD1 (5 bases). Trimming removed 0 bases from V and 7 bases from J, with 16 bases in between. CDR3 length: 16 amino acids. Germline lookup yields CDR1 LNHNV and CDR2 YYDKDF (reference sequence). CDR3 residues: CATSRDVGRAPQPQHF. The CDR3, as DNA: TGTGCCACCAGCAGAGATGTGGGCAGGGCCCCCCAGCCCCAGCATTTT.

This clone was seen just once. This sequence may be a read error, since a much larger clone differs from it by one base. The chain uses TRBV9 and TRBJ2-2; D is undetermined. Germline V gene lookup returns CDR1 SGDLS and CDR2 YYNGEE. This CDR3 is 12 amino acids long. Written as DNA, the CDR3 is TGTGCCGGCAGCGCCCGCACCGGGGAGCTGTTTTTT. Amino acids: CAGSARTGELFF. The full variable domain, in which reference TRBV9 and TRBJ2-2 provide the parts outside the CDR3, is DSGVTQTPKHLITATGQRVTLRCSPRSGDLSVYWYQQSLDQGLQFLIQYYNGEERAKGNILERFSAQQFPDLHSELNLSSLELGDSALYFCAGSARTGELFFGEGSRLTVL.

The chain links TRBV9 to TRBJ2-7; TRBD2 might be the D (6 bases). The V end was cut by 0 bases, the J end by 3 bases, with 10 bases between. The CDR3 length is 14 residues. From germline, CDR1 is SGDLS and CDR2 YYNGEE. CDR3 amino acids: CASSVEGGDYEQYF. CDR3 bases: TGTGCCAGCAGCGTAGAGGGCGGGGACTACGAGCAGTACTTC.

The V gene is TRBV2, the J gene TRBJ2-1; 7 bases fit TRBD2. The germline gives CDR1 SNHLY, CDR2 FYNNEI. The J segment lost 7 bases and the V segment lost 8 bases, leaving 5 bases of the junction unmatched. The CDR3 loop spans 12 amino acids. The CDR3 loop reads CASAGVPNEQFF. The CDR3 bases are TGTGCCAGCGCGGGAGTTCCGAATGAGCAGTTCTTC.

V is TRBV7-2 and J is TRBJ1-2, with D unclear. CDR1 and CDR2 from the germline V gene are SGHTA and FQGNSA. The length of the CDR3 is 12 residues. Trimming removed 7 bases from V and 7 bases from J, with 13 bases in between. DNA for the CDR3: TGTGCCAGCACGGCTGGGAGGGTTGGCTACACCTTC. It yields the protein CASTAGRVGYTF.

The genes are TRBV4-1 and TRBJ1-1, with TRBD1 as a possible D gene (6 bases). The CDR3 totals 14 residues. V was cut by 1 base and J by 4 bases, with 10 bases left in between. Germline CDR1 reads MGHRA; CDR2 reads YSYEKL. The CDR3 loop reads CASSQAPDSTEAFF. In DNA form, the CDR3 reads TGCGCCAGCAGCCAAGCCCCGGACAGCACTGAAGCTTTCTTT.

This rearrangement joins TRBV6-6 to TRBJ2-2; D unresolved. V gave up 2 bases and J gave up 1 base, with 8 bases separating them. CDR3 length equals 15 residues. Germline V gene data show CDR1 as MNHNY and CDR2 as SVGAGI (reference sequence). CDR3 protein: CASSYISLNTGELFF. The CDR3 DNA reads as TGTGCCAGCAGTTACATAAGCTTGAACACCGGGGAGCTGTTTTTT.

The chain has TRBV2 and TRBJ1-1; a weak D match, TRBD1 (6 bases). Trimming took off 8 bases at V and 2 bases at J, with 12 bases between the two ends. Germline values: CDR1 SNHLY, CDR2 FYNNEI. CDR3 size: 13 residues. CDR3 region: CASLPGQNTEAFF. The DNA for the CDR3 is TGTGCCAGCCTCCCGGGACAAAACACTGAAGCTTTCTTT.

This rearrangement joins TRBV19 to TRBJ2-3, with a weak D call TRBD1 (7 bases). CDR1 is LNHDA and CDR2 is SQIVND in the germline V gene (reference sequence). The CDR3 extends over 15 amino acids. Trimming cost V 8 bases and J 5 bases, with 20 bases left between them. The CDR3 DNA is TGTGCCAGTCAAACCCCCAGCCAGGGGGGAGATACGCAGTATTTT. Residues: CASQTPSQGGDTQYF.

This chain links TRBV9 with TRBJ2-7; 10 bases fit TRBD2. In germline, CDR1 is SGDLS, CDR2 YYNGEE. Trimming removed 3 bases from V and 7 bases from J; junction bases left unmatched: 7. The CDR3 loop spans 14 amino acids. In DNA form, the CDR3 reads TGTGCCAGCAGCGAGCGGGGGGGCTGGGAGGAGCAGTACTTC. It is translated as CASSERGGWEEQYF.

In this sample, this clone turned up once. The rearrangement joins TRBV7-6 to TRBJ2-3; a possible D gene is TRBD1 (6 bases). V lost 5 bases to trimming and J lost 3 bases, with 18 bases between them. This CDR3 is built from 16 residues. Germline V CDR1 and CDR2: SGHVS, FNYEAQ. The DNA for the CDR3 is TGTGCCAGCAGCGAAGATCCAGGGGAAGGGACAGATACGCAGTATTTT. Protein product: CASSEDPGEGTDTQYF.

The chain carries TRBV27 and TRBJ2-2, with TRBD1 matching 7 bases. V shed 6 bases, J shed 5 bases, and the junction held 6 bases outside the gene matches. The CDR3 is 14 amino acids. The V gene's germline CDR1 is MNHEY and CDR2 SMNVEV (reference sequence). The CDR3 DNA follows: TGTGCCAGCAGAATATCCAGGGGGACCGGGGAGCTGTTTTTT. The encoded protein is CASRISRGTGELFF.

CDR3 DNA: TGTGCCTGGAGTGTACGAGCTATGGCGGTTCAGGATACGCAGTATTTT. Translated, it gives CAWSVRAMAVQDTQYF. The chain joins TRBV30 to TRBJ2-3; D remains ambiguous. The CDR3 contains 16 residues. CDR1 and CDR2 from the germline V gene are GTSNPN and SVGIG (reference sequence). Trimming cost V 0 bases and J 6 bases, with 19 bases left between them.

J is TRBJ1-2 and V is TRBV7-9, with D possibly being TRBD1 (6 bases). The CDR3 covers 14 residues. Looked up from germline, CDR1 is SEHNR and CDR2 is FQNEAQ (reference sequence). V lost 1 base to trimming and J lost 8 bases, with 14 bases between them. This chain's CDR3 is CASSLVGGGDGYTF. As DNA, the CDR3 is TGTGCCAGCAGCTTAGTTGGGGGGGGCGACGGCTACACCTTC. Filled out from reference TRBV7-9 and TRBJ1-2, the complete variable domain reads DTGVSQNPRHKITKRGQNVTFRCDPISEHNRLYWYRQTLGQGPEFLTYFQNEAQLEKSRLLSDRFSAERPKGSFSTLEIQRTEQGDSAMYLCASSLVGGGDGYTFGSGTRLTVV.